These 10 T cell receptor beta chains originate from one sample sequenced in a study of blood T cell repertoires in COVID-19. Data came from immunoSEQ multiplex PCR; TCRdb stores just in-frame clones and leaves some out. The data show around 260,000 clones, 83% seen once. Sequencing input: peripheral blood. The receptors originated from a woman aged 45 to 65 who had recovered from COVID-19.

The V and J genes are TRBV6-6 and TRBJ1-1, with D perhaps matching TRBD1 (6 bases). Germline lookup yields CDR1 MNHNY and CDR2 SVGAGI (reference sequence). There are 15 residues in the CDR3. The ends were cut back, 5 bases at V and 3 bases at J, with 16 bases in the middle. The CDR3 DNA reads as TGTGCCAGCAGTGCCCCTTCCAGGGGCTACACTGAAGCTTTCTTT. Translation: CASSAPSRGYTEAFF.

The chain links TRBV6-5 to TRBJ1-3; D is possibly TRBD1 (5 bases). Trimming cost V 3 bases and J 3 bases, with 12 bases left between them. The CDR3 is 15 residues long. From germline, CDR1 is MNHEY and CDR2 SVGAGI. CDR3 protein: CASSYAAGLGNTIYF. CDR3 coding DNA: TGTGCCAGCAGTTATGCCGCAGGGCTTGGAAACACCATATATTTT.

This clone was seen more than once but under ten times. This same CDR3 is encoded by further DNA sequences in the sample. CDR3 loop: CASSQDLGGYEQYF. In nucleotides, the CDR3 is TGCGCCAGCAGCCAAGATCTGGGGGGATACGAGCAGTACTTC. The chain uses TRBV4-3 and TRBJ2-7, with D possibly matching TRBD2 (6 bases). The CDR3 is 14 amino acids. The germline V gene encodes CDR1 LGHNA and CDR2 YSLEER. With 0 bases removed from V and 4 bases from J, the gap between germline ends came to 10 bases.

The CDR3 spells CASSNPYPPQYF. CDR3 sequence (DNA): TGTGCCAGCAGTAACCCCTACCCCCCACAGTACTTC. The chain has TRBV28 and TRBJ2-7; D unresolved. There are 12 residues in the CDR3. The V and J ends lost 5 bases and 10 bases respectively, with 15 bases between them. Germline values: CDR1 MDHEN, CDR2 SYDVKM.

The chain uses TRBV7-2 and TRBJ2-2; TRBD2 is a possible D gene (6 bases). The CDR3 length is 14 residues. Deletions cut 5 bases from V and 7 bases from J, with 14 bases between. From germline, CDR1 is SGHTA and CDR2 FQGNSA. The CDR3 is CASSQPTSYGELFF. In DNA, the CDR3 is TGTGCCAGCAGCCAACCGACTAGTTACGGGGAGCTGTTTTTT.

The rearrangement joins TRBV28 to TRBJ1-5, with TRBD1 identical over 9 bases. Losses at the gene ends were 2 bases for V and 7 bases for J; bases not matched to a gene: 9. The CDR3 totals 16 residues. The germline V gene has CDR1 MDHEN and CDR2 SYDVKM. The CDR3: CASSLAGQGVLQPQHF. CDR3 DNA: TGTGCCAGCAGTTTAGCGGGACAGGGAGTGCTCCAGCCCCAGCATTTT. Filled out from reference TRBV28 and TRBJ1-5, the complete variable domain reads DVKVTQSSRYLVKRTGEKVFLECVQDMDHENMFWYRQDPGLGLRLIYFSYDVKMKEKGDIPEGYSVSREKKERFSLILESASTNQTSMYLCASSLAGQGVLQPQHFGDGTRLSIL.

This rearrangement joins TRBV15 to TRBJ1-1; TRBD1 agrees at 11 bases. Germline-derived CDR1 and CDR2 are LNHNV and YYDKDF (reference sequence). V gave up 3 bases and J gave up 0 bases; unmatched junction bases: 6. The CDR3 runs 17 residues. The CDR3 coding sequence is TGTGCCACCAGCAGGGGACAGGGGGTCCCTTTGAACACTGAAGCTTTCTTT. Its protein product is CATSRGQGVPLNTEAFF.

The chain is built from TRBV7-2 and TRBJ2-2; 10 bases map to TRBD2. V shed 4 bases and J 1 base; nucleotides not matched to a gene: 12. Germline CDR1 and CDR2: SGHTA and FQGNSA. The CDR3 sequence is 19 residues long. Here the CDR3 reads CASSSPQEGLAVNTGELFF. CDR3 DNA: TGTGCCAGCAGCTCGCCCCAAGAAGGACTAGCGGTGAACACCGGGGAGCTGTTTTTT.

V gene TRBV19 combines with J gene TRBJ1-5; D not certain. The V gene lost 3 bases and the J gene lost 2 bases, with 8 bases spanning the gap. Germline V gene lookup returns CDR1 LNHDA and CDR2 SQIVND (reference sequence). The CDR3 spans 14 residues. The DNA of the CDR3 is TGTGCCAGTAGTATCCGGACTGGCAATCAGCCCCAGCATTTT. It translates to CASSIRTGNQPQHF.

This rearrangement joins TRBV6-5 to TRBJ1-4; no definite D call. Germline CDR1 reads MNHEY; CDR2 reads SVGAGI. The CDR3 extends over 14 amino acids. Trimming left V 6 bases short and J 0 bases short, with 8 bases between. In nucleotides, the CDR3 is TGTGCCAGCAGAACACCAGCAACTAATGAAAAACTGTTTTTT. This encodes CASRTPATNEKLFF.